This TCR beta chain originates from a study of blood T cell repertoires in COVID-19. Study information: The United States, Italy and Spain provided the acute and convalescent COVID-19 samples.

The CDR3 is made up of 15 amino acids. Germline V gene sequence: CDR1 SQVTM, CDR2 ANQGSEA. J lost 0 bases, V lost 4 bases, and 5 bases had no gene match. Authors' processing steps: Amplified reference gene primers provided the basis for estimating nucleated cell counts. Here immunoSEQ multiplex PCR was the method, and the copy in TCRdb shows in-frame clones only, minus some. Clonal size and the V and J genes are those of that table, whereas D and trimming came from the DNA. The table has about 88,000 clones, over 75% seen once; the top ten hold roughly 3%. This TCR was recovered from an elderly woman with acute or convalescent COVID-19. V gene TRBV29-1 combines with J gene TRBJ2-1; 8 bases line up with TRBD2. Sequenced sample: peripheral blood. This CDR3 is CSVAAGGSSYNEQFF. The CDR3 region has the DNA TGCAGCGTTGCCGCGGGAGGTAGCTCCTACAATGAGCAGTTCTTC.